This entry is about one T cell receptor beta chain. Its antigen remains unknown. Clones were sequenced by immunoSEQ multiplex PCR, and TCRdb holds only the in-frame ones, with some missing. The sample lists over 5,000 clones; more than 60% were seen once. The data were obtained in a study of CD8 T cell repertoires and HIV-1 epitope variants. Background on the study: Twenty-five autologous and known Gag and Nef epitope variant peptides each stimulated T cells separately. 1M T cells were kept uncultured as a baseline. Epitopes were three Gag families plus Nef HW9 and YT9.

Trimming stripped 3 bases from V and 7 bases from J, with 18 bases between. CDR1 is MNHEY, CDR2 SMNVEV, per germline (reference sequence). The length of the CDR3 is 15 residues. The TCR was taken from a male donor with HIV. The chain employs TRBV27 and TRBJ1-1; D remains ambiguous. Material for sequencing was cultured CD8+ T cells derived from PBMCs. DNA for the CDR3: TGTGCCAGCAGTTTGCCCCCGTCCCTTGGCGGTGAAGCTTTCTTT. Translating it yields CASSLPPSLGGEAFF.